The clone carrying this T cell receptor beta chain appeared a few times. Its antigen remains unknown. The entry originates in a study of T cell repertoires in cytomegalovirus infection. Findings and limits, study-wide: The ex vivo response was dominated by HLA-C-restricted CMV-specific TCR beta clonotypes. Cumulated frequencies of public TCR beta families served to identify carriers of CMV plus the relevant HLA.

TCRdb reprocessed the reads via MiXCR and lists one record per CDR3 protein. The repertoire holds a few hundred thousand distinct CDR3 sequences, with roughly 9.5% as singletons. With 2 bases removed from V and 1 base from J, the gap between germline ends came to 12 bases. This CDR3 contains 16 residues. CDR1 and CDR2 from the germline V gene are MNHEY and SVGEGT. Sequencing was performed on PBMCs. This chain links TRBV6-2 or TRBV6-3 with TRBJ1-5; maybe TRBD1 (6 bases). The receptor's source is a human donor in good health (CMV status not recorded). Some clones in this sample may be carry-over from other donors' samples. The CDR3 sequence: CASSYARGGSNQPQHF. The CDR3 DNA reads as TGTGCCAGCAGTTACGCCCGAGGGGGAAGCAATCAGCCCCAGCATTTT.